This T cell receptor (beta chain) is drawn from a study of cytomegalovirus exposure and HLA in healthy donors (dated by TCRdb to about 2017). Regarding the research as a whole: An earlier analysis of several hundred of the donors reported 250 to 350 Gb of sequence data and around 110 million unique TCR beta sequences from 150 million to 200 million T cells. An early release that covered roughly 600 HLA-typed donors contained about 300 gigabases of sequencing data and 80 million or so unique TCR sequences. Of the 300 to 500 genotyped donors, 81% were placed in the genetic ancestry cluster associated with self-reported Caucasian donors. The aim of the study was to test whether cataloging public T cell receptors could identify signatures of past pathogen exposure. The T cell repertoires of 666 subjects were profiled by immunosequencing and related to cytomegalovirus serostatus. Along with the approximately 670-subject first cohort, a separate validation cohort of over a hundred different subjects was used. The study combined high-throughput TCR immunosequencing, statistical association of individual TCRs with disease status, and machine learning to predict cytomegalovirus infection status. To study patterns of TCR occurrence, a later analysis re-analyzed previously published TCR beta repertoires from 650 to 750 donors and added high-resolution HLA genotyping. In the later analysis, no new phenotypic data were used to find candidate immune exposures; instead, reliance was placed on TCR beta sequences and their occurrence across donors. In an earlier analysis of 550 to 700 of the donors, high-throughput TCR beta sequencing was used to judge whether each TCR beta V gene segment behaved as functional or pseudogenic. Donor age, sex, ethnicity and CMV serostatus were compiled alongside the repertoire data. In a later genetic analysis, genome-wide SNP genotypes for about three fifths of the roughly 670 donors were used, and that subset was treated as a discovery cohort. All discovery cohort repertoires had been generated using a single sequencing platform. Class I and class II HLA loci were covered by the typing at four-digit resolution. The number of typed donors differed by locus: about 620-630 for A, B, C, DRB1 and DQB1; approximately 540 for DQA1; around 610 for DPA1; and roughly 450 for DPB1. Four to six DR-DQ haplotypes were handled as single units for association and clustering, since linkage in the cohort was strong. Among some 410 genotyped donors of the cohort, an average of about 240,000 unique TCR beta nucleotide sequences were sequenced per donor, roughly 20% of them non-productive. The research as a whole found: According to the authors, the approach could potentially be generalized to other disease states and immunological phenotypes. In an earlier analysis of approximately 590 of the donors, most TCR beta V segments appeared in productive rearrangements about 90% or about 30% of the time, broadly matching IMGT annotations. In a later analysis, some 18,000 TCR beta sequences were associated with specific HLA alleles at a false discovery rate of 0.05. The study listed 150 to 200 TCR beta chains as associated with cytomegalovirus. In a later genetic analysis, fewer N-insertions in productive TCRs were reported among donors in an Asian-associated ancestry cluster than the roughly 670-donor mean. Roughly uniform sequencing depth across donors was assumed in presence/absence analyses, although this assumption may not hold. In a later analysis, HLA-associated TCR beta chains showed more clonal expansion and lower generation probabilities than non-associated chains that were equally common. Most CMV-associated TCR beta chains appeared to be HLA-restricted in a later analysis, and the HLA associations seemed to be driven largely by CMV exposure. Correlated functional status among segregating V segments might reflect linkage disequilibrium, but an unknown experimental factor could not be ruled out. Because counts were too low, about 18 rarely observed V segments, including chromosome 9 orphons, were excluded from the earlier analysis of a few hundred of the donors. The only immune exposure information available for the cohort was CMV serostatus. An association between a missense DCLRE1C variant and V-gene and J-gene trimming of TCR beta chains was found in a later genetic analysis and replicated in an independent cohort. Most TCR sequences were seen in very few donors, while some public TCRs were found in many individuals. In a later analysis, the rate of TCR association differed among HLA loci, with DRB1 alleles having the most associated TCRs and HLA-C alleles having the fewest. Several of the top co-occurrence clusters appeared to be linked to parvovirus B19, influenza, CMV and Epstein-Barr virus, according to a later analysis. Three of the identified cytomegalovirus-associated TCR beta chains were confirmed in vitro to be specific for cytomegalovirus antigens. When HLA alleles, especially DR and DQ, strongly co-occurred, TCR associations were difficult to assign to individual alleles. Because some donors lacked HLA typing at each locus, the association tests relied only on the typed subset. A cluster of highly shared sequence variants was judged likely to be a technical artifact of the sequencing pipeline. A further reported finding was that TCR beta sequences accurately predicted the HLA-A and HLA-B alleles for most subjects in the first cohort. The 87-base-pair reads could not distinguish some IMGT-functional V segments, including TRBV6-2 and TRBV6-3, so those segments were excluded. The classifier was reported to diagnose cytomegalovirus status with high specificity and sensitivity in both the original cohort and the validation cohort. In this cohort, only TCR beta chains were sequenced, and detectable features were limited by the absence of alpha or paired-chain data.

For CDR1 and CDR2, the germline V gene lists MNHEY and SVGAGI. From its cysteine to its phenylalanine, the CDR3 spans 14 amino acids. The CDR3 DNA has 42 bases and is translated from base 1. Between the V and J ends, shortened by 2 bases and 4 bases respectively, the junction contains 9 bases. The method was the immunoSEQ multiplex PCR assay. A mixture of 60 forward primers for TCR Vbeta segments and 13 reverse primers for TCR Jbeta segments was used in the multiplex PCR. A multiplex PCR assay on genomic DNA amplified the CDR3 region of rearranged TCR beta genes. Amplified TCR beta libraries were sequenced as 87-base-pair reads on the Illumina HiSeq System. The paper's processing steps were these. A later analysis tallied tens of millions of unique TCR beta chains across the 666 repertoires, and some 10 million of those chains were shared by two or more donors. Raw reads were error-corrected and collapsed into unique sequences by a nearest-neighbor algorithm in which closely related sequences were merged to remove PCR and sequencing errors. CDR3 sequences were aligned to IMGT reference sequences to assign V, D and J gene segments. For a sequence to be retained, a match of at least six nucleotides was required to both a V gene segment and a J gene segment. A rearrangement counted as productive if the CDR3 had no stop codons and remained in frame with V and J, and every other rearrangement counted as non-productive. Following IMGT convention, CDR3 was defined as the stretch from the second conserved V-encoded cysteine up to the conserved J-encoded phenylalanine. The earlier analysis of 587 of the donors excluded any sequence lacking an unambiguous match to a single V gene segment. An earlier analysis of almost 600 of the donors classified V segments as functional when productive rearrangements were above 56.7% and as segregating when the standard deviation between donors was above 5%. A statistical classification framework was developed to diagnose cytomegalovirus status using the catalog of TCR beta chain sequences. In a later analysis, V and J genes were assigned by comparing TCR nucleotide sequences against IMGT/GENE-DB human TR gene sequences. The TCRdist pipeline was used in a later analysis to assign CDR3 sequences and most-parsimonious VDJ recombination scenarios. In a later analysis, every TCR beta chain was defined by the combination of its CDR3 amino acid sequence and its V-gene family, and reads without a unique V-gene family were dropped. A later analysis removed roughly 590 highly shared, low-generation-probability nucleotide sequences to deal with suspected cross-contamination and a sequencing artifact. In a later analysis, a clonal expansion index was calculated for each public chain from normalized within-repertoire ranks of inferred template counts. In a later analysis, generation probabilities were computed with a VDJ recombination model fitted to out-of-frame rearrangements, and the resulting probabilities were checked against IGoR. In a later analysis, hypergeometric tests were used to score TCR-TCR, TCR-HLA and TCR-CMV co-occurrence, with a repertoire-size bias correction applied to TCR pairs. A later analysis estimated false discovery rates by permuting HLA or CMV assignments 20 times. In a later analysis, co-occurring TCRs were grouped using DBSCAN, and TCRdist sequence similarity was added for clustering within HLA-allele-positive subsets. Repertoires with fewer than 30,000 or more than 120,000 public chains were left out of co-occurrence clustering, as were about 5 repertoires with anomalous nucleotide sharing. The clones in this table, taken by TCRdb from immuneACCESS, are in-frame only. Not every clone is retained; where verified, under half of the shortfall comes from an unresolved V gene, and the cause of the rest is unknown. The DNA was the basis for D and trimming; V, J and clone size are from that table. Counted in this sample were over 150,000 clones; approximately 79% of them appeared once. The ten most abundant clones make up roughly 1.6% of the sample.

In regard to this clone: Its antigen is unknown. No quality values exist for individual bases; no much larger clone is one base distant.

The cohort comprised fewer than 750 healthy bone marrow donors. Cohort members were all nominally healthy when sampled, although unrecorded immune exposures were likely present. The donor tested CMV seronegative and was one of the 352 seronegative cohort members. A peripheral blood sample was collected from each donor, and TCR beta sequencing was performed on peripheral blood mononuclear cells. Genomic DNA extraction from the blood cell samples was performed with the Qiagen DNeasy Blood Extraction Kit. The receptor's source is a woman under 30 in good health and CMV-seronegative. This chain is built from TRBV6-5 and TRBJ1-5; perhaps TRBD1 is the D gene, with 6 bases matching. The specimen was PBMCs. The CDR3 region reads CASSYRGANQPQHF. The nucleotide sequence reads as follows: TGTGCCAGCAGTTACCGGGGGGCTAATCAGCCCCAGCATTTT.